The TCR beta chain under discussion was sequenced for a study of type 1 and type 2 diabetes patients. Genomic DNA was the PCR template. A primer set of 30 forward and 13 reverse primers amplified the CDR3. TCRdb recomputed calls from the multiplex PCR reads with MiXCR, one row per CDR3 protein. The profile covers 280,000 or so distinct CDR3 sequences, with around 50% appearing a single time and about 13% taken by the ten largest. This TCR came from a man younger than 30 with type 2 diabetes. Sequenced sample: peripheral blood mononuclear cells (PBMCs).

CDR3 DNA: TGTGCCAGCAGCCATAGACAGGGGGATAATTCACCCCTCCACTTT. Amino acid sequence: CASSHRQGDNSPLHF. The chain is built from TRBV7-2 and TRBJ1-6, with 9 bases aligning to TRBD1. J was trimmed by 5 bases and V by 5 bases; bases with no gene match: 4. Germline CDR1 and CDR2: SGHTA and FQGNSA. The CDR3 spans 15 residues.